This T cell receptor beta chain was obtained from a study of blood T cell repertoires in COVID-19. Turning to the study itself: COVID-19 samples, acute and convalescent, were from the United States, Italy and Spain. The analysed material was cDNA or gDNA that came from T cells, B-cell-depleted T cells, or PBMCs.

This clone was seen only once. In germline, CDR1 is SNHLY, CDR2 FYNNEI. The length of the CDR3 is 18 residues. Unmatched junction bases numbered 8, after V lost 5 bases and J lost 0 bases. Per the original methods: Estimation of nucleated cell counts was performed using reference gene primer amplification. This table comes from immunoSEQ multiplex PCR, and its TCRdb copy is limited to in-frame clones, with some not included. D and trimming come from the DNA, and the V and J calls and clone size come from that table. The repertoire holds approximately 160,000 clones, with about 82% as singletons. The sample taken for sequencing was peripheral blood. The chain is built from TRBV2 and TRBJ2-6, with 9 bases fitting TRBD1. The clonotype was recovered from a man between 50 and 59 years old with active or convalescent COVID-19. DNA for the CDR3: TGTGCCAGCAGTCGTGGACAGGGGCTGGCCTCTGGGGCCAACGTCCTGACTTTC. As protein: CASSRGQGLASGANVLTF.